This paragraph covers one TCR beta chain sequence. The antigen is unknown. Per the germline V gene, CDR1 is LNHDA and CDR2 is SQIVND (reference sequence). CDR3 length: 16 amino acids. Trimming cost V 4 bases and J 3 bases, with 16 bases left between them. Clones were read by immunoSEQ multiplex PCR, and TCRdb kept only the in-frame ones, dropping some. This sample has about 29,000 clones, with approximately 93% found just once. The sample is drawn from a study of chemoradiotherapy in HPV16-positive cancers. Looking at the study overall: Two HPV16-positive patients' cells yielded candidate HPV-specific clones and common motifs. Study results and limitations: Candidate HPV-specific clones and E7-related TCR motifs grew in tumor during treatment.

The V and J genes are TRBV19 and TRBJ1-5, with D possibly being TRBD1 (6 bases). The receptor comes from a human donor with HPV-associated anogenital cancer. Source: blood, taken from a patient who underwent chemoradiotherapy. As DNA, the CDR3 is TGTGCCAGTAGTAGGGGTGGGGCGGGGGCCAATCAGCCCCAGCATTTT. It codes for CASSRGGAGANQPQHF.